A selection of T cell receptor beta chains follows, all from one sample in a study of vaccination and CD4 T cells after COVID-19. These receptors' antigens are unknown. In TCRdb, the PCR reads were re-called with MiXCR into one record per CDR3 protein. The repertoire holds approximately 15,000 distinct CDR3 sequences, with roughly 56% as singletons. Sequencing was performed on CD4+ T cells from blood, cultured in vitro, taken after SARS-CoV-2 vaccination. These receptors came from a human donor who had recovered from COVID-19. Both conserved end residues are part of each CDR3. The D gene is left open where the match is weak. Not all rows give a size; the values are once, few, many and, for expanded clones, a class.

TRBV23-1	-	TRBJ1-2	-	CASTRGGLYGYTF	TGCGCCAGCACCCGGGGGGGCCTATATGGCTACACCTTC
TRBV6-5	few	TRBJ1-1	TRBD1	CASSLGQGATSEAFF	TGTGCCAGCAGTTTGGGACAGGGGGCTACTTCTGAAGCTTTCTTT
TRBV11-2	-	TRBJ2-7	-	CASSLEAGSSYEQYF	TGTGCCAGCAGCTTAGAAGCGGGCTCCTCCTACGAGCAGTACTTC
TRBV20-1	-	TRBJ1-5	TRBD1	CSAPGTGAWGNQPQHF	TGCAGTGCTCCCGGGACAGGGGCCTGGGGCAATCAGCCCCAGCATTTT
TRBV12-3/TRBV12-4	once	TRBJ1-1	-	CASSLQGRYTEAFF	TGTGCCAGCAGTTTACAAGGGAGATACACTGAAGCTTTCTTT
TRBV11-3	few	TRBJ1-6	TRBD1	CASSLGQQNSPLHF	TGTGCCAGCAGCTTGGGACAGCAAAATTCACCCCTCCACTTT
TRBV7-2	-	TRBJ2-4	-	CASSQGVGRGAKNIQYF	TGTGCCAGCAGCCAAGGTGTAGGAAGGGGGGCCAAAAACATTCAGTACTTC
TRBV20-1	-	TRBJ2-5	-	CSVGLGETQYF	TGCAGTGTGGGCTTGGGAGAGACCCAGTACTTC
TRBV6-1	few	TRBJ1-5	TRBD1	CASSPRTGLGNQPQHF	TGTGCCAGCAGTCCCCGGACAGGACTAGGCAATCAGCCCCAGCATTTT
TRBV25-1	-	TRBJ1-5	-	CASSESVSAQPQHF	TGTGCCAGCAGTGAATCGGTCTCGGCTCAGCCCCAGCATTTT
TRBV20-1	few	TRBJ1-2	-	CSASAGINDGYTF	TGCAGTGCGTCCGCAGGGATTAATGATGGCTACACCTTC
TRBV24-1	-	TRBJ2-3	-	CATKTGSHTDTQYF	TGTGCCACAAAAACAGGGTCCCACACAGATACGCAGTATTTT
TRBV19	-	TRBJ1-2	-	CASIGANYGYTF	TGTGCCAGTATCGGGGCTAACTATGGCTACACCTTC
TRBV10-3	-	TRBJ1-2	TRBD1	CAIRFTGTGENYGYTF	TGTGCCATCAGATTTACCGGGACAGGTGAAAACTATGGCTACACCTTC
TRBV24-1	-	TRBJ2-2	-	CATSSASGTGELFF	TGTGCCACCAGCTCGGCATCAGGCACCGGGGAGCTGTTTTTT
TRBV12-3/TRBV12-4	-	TRBJ1-6	-	CASRSIVGSNSPLHF	TGTGCCAGCAGATCGATCGTTGGGTCAAATTCACCCCTCCACTTT
TRBV24-1	few	TRBJ1-5	-	CATSDSQRGNQAQHF	TGTGCCACCAGTGATTCGCAGAGAGGTAATCAGGCCCAGCATTTT
TRBV5-3	-	TRBJ2-7	-	CASSPGLNSYEQYF	TGTGCCAGTAGCCCGGGACTGAACTCCTACGAGCAGTACTTC
TRBV7-8	few	TRBJ2-3	-	CASSLEEIYSTQYF	TGTGCCAGCAGCTTAGAAGAGATTTATTCTACGCAGTATTTT
TRBV2	-	TRBJ2-3	-	CASSVITGPTTDTQYF	TGTGCCAGCAGTGTGATTACGGGACCGACCACAGATACGCAGTATTTT
TRBV7-9	few	TRBJ1-1	-	CASSLDSKAFF	TGTGCCAGCAGCTTAGACTCGAAAGCTTTCTTT
TRBV7-8	-	TRBJ2-5	-	CASSLVQKKTQYF	TGTGCCAGCAGCTTAGTTCAGAAGAAGACCCAGTACTTC
TRBV18	once	TRBJ1-5	TRBD1	CASSPRRTGGDSNQPQHF	TGTGCCAGCTCACCACGAAGGACAGGGGGGGACTCCAATCAGCCCCAGCATTTT
TRBV6-4	few	TRBJ2-3	-	CASSRVGGTDTQYF	TGTGCCAGCAGTAGAGTTGGGGGCACAGATACGCAGTATTTT
TRBV5-4	-	TRBJ1-1	-	CASSPQAQTSNTEAFF	TGTGCCAGCAGCCCCCAGGCGCAGACCTCGAACACTGAAGCTTTCTTT
TRBV6-5	few	TRBJ2-2	-	CASSSIRSVTGELFF	TGTGCCAGCAGTTCGATACGTAGCGTCACCGGGGAGCTGTTTTTT
TRBV19	few	TRBJ1-1	-	CASRTQSVGRGTEAFF	TGTGCCAGTAGGACCCAATCCGTGGGCAGAGGCACTGAAGCTTTCTTT
TRBV7-9	-	TRBJ2-3	-	CASSFRGARTDTQYF	TGTGCCAGCAGCTTCCGGGGGGCGCGCACAGATACGCAGTATTTT
TRBV6-1	-	TRBJ1-6	TRBD1	CASLDRARYNSPLHF	TGTGCCAGCCTGGACAGGGCCCGTTATAATTCACCCCTCCACTTT
TRBV7-8	few	TRBJ2-5	TRBD2	CASSSNLPGLAGGQGETQYF	TGTGCCAGCAGCTCAAATTTACCCGGACTAGCGGGGGGGCAGGGAGAGACCCAGTACTTC
TRBV20-1	-	TRBJ1-2	-	CSARAWEAYGYTF	TGCAGTGCTAGAGCCTGGGAAGCTTATGGCTACACCTTC
TRBV19	-	TRBJ1-2	-	CASSLQTSNYGYTF	TGTGCCAGTAGTTTACAGACATCTAACTATGGCTACACCTTC
TRBV19	-	TRBJ2-7	-	CASSLAGELYEQYF	TGTGCCAGTAGTTTAGCCGGGGAGCTCTACGAGCAGTACTTC
TRBV20-1	-	TRBJ2-7	TRBD1	CSARGDRSSYEQYF	TGCAGTGCTAGGGGGGACAGATCCTCCTACGAGCAGTACTTC
TRBV11-2	once	TRBJ2-7	-	CASSGSSYEQYF	TGTGCCAGCAGTGGGTCCTCCTACGAGCAGTACTTC
TRBV5-1	few	TRBJ1-1	-	CASSLARGDTEAFF	TGCGCCAGCAGCTTGGCTAGAGGGGACACTGAAGCTTTCTTT
TRBV7-2	-	TRBJ1-5	-	CASSLDVLRPQHF	TGTGCCAGCAGCTTAGATGTTTTGCGGCCCCAGCATTTT
TRBV6-1	medium-sized	TRBJ1-6	-	CASSDRWGTSPLHF	TGTGCCAGCAGTGATCGGTGGGGCACTTCACCCCTCCACTTT
TRBV20-1	-	TRBJ1-2	TRBD1	CSARRTGNYGYTF	TGCAGTGCTAGGCGGACAGGGAACTATGGCTACACCTTC
TRBV5-1	-	TRBJ2-2	TRBD1	CASSSGQLLSGELFF	TGCGCCAGCAGCTCGGGACAGCTTCTATCCGGGGAGCTGTTTTTT
TRBV15	-	TRBJ1-4	-	CATSRGRGEKLFF	TGTGCCACCAGCAGAGGGAGGGGTGAAAAACTGTTTTTT
TRBV12-3/TRBV12-4	-	TRBJ2-3	TRBD2	CASSELAGGTDTQYF	TGTGCCAGCAGTGAGCTAGCGGGGGGCACAGATACGCAGTATTTT